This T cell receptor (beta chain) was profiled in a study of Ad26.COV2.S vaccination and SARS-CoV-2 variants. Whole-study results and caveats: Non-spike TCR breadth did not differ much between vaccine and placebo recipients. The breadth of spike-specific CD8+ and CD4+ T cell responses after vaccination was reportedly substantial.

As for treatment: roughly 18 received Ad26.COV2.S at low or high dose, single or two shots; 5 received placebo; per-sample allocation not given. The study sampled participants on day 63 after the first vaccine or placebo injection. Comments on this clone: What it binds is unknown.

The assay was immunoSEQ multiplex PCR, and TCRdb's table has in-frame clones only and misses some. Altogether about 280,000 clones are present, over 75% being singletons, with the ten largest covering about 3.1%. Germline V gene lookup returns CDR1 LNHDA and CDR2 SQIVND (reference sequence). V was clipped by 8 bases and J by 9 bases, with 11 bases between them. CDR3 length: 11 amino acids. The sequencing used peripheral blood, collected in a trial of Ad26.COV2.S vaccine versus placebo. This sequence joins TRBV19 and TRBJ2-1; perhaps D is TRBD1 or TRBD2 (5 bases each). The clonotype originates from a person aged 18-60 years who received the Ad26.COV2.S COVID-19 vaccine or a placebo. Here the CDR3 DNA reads TGTGCCAGTCGAGGGGCCAGTGAGCAGTTCTTC. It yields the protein CASRGASEQFF.